The 20 T cell receptor beta chains given below trace back to one sample, sequenced in a study of blood T cell repertoires in COVID-19. The repertoire was sequenced with immunoSEQ multiplex PCR; TCRdb's copy has only in-frame clones and lacks some. This sample carries 150,000 to 200,000 clones, over 75% of them seen once, and the ten largest clones take 11%. Source material: PBMCs or T cells enriched from blood (not recorded which). Receptors were obtained from a man over 45 who had recovered from COVID-19.

This chain connects TRBV25-1 to TRBJ1-2; a weak D match, TRBD1 (6 bases). The CDR3 contains 17 residues. Deletions cut 3 bases from V and 6 bases from J, with 23 bases between. Germline V gene data show CDR1 as MGHDK and CDR2 as SYGVNS. The DNA of the CDR3 is TGTGCCAGCAGTGATCCCGATGGGGGGGCCCTTAAGGATGGCTACACCTTC. It yields the protein CASSDPDGGALKDGYTF.

The chain has TRBV4-1 and TRBJ1-6; 7 bases are a match to TRBD1. The CDR3 contains 18 residues. The trim removed 0 bases at V and 4 bases at J, leaving 9 bases unmatched. From germline, CDR1 is MGHRA and CDR2 YSYEKL. CDR3 sequence: CASSQERQGSIYNSPLHF. CDR3 coding DNA: TGCGCCAGCAGCCAAGAGCGACAGGGAAGTATTTATAATTCACCCCTCCACTTT.

The rearrangement links TRBV27 to TRBJ2-2; 8 nucleotides align to TRBD2. CDR1 and CDR2 from the germline V gene are MNHEY and SMNVEV (reference sequence). CDR3 length: 16 residues. Unmatched junction bases numbered 11, after V lost 6 bases and J lost 5 bases. This CDR3 reads CASSNRPGGPTGELFF. For the CDR3, the DNA is TGTGCCAGCAGCAACCGACCGGGAGGGCCGACCGGGGAGCTGTTTTTT.

This clone occurred once. The V gene is TRBV7-9, the J gene TRBJ1-1, with unresolved D. The V gene lost 4 bases and the J gene lost 5 bases, with 5 bases spanning the gap. There are 11 residues in the CDR3. Germline V gene sequence: CDR1 SEHNR, CDR2 FQNEAQ (reference sequence). The CDR3 DNA sequence: TGTGCCAGCAGCTCAGTGACTGAAGCTTTCTTT. Translated: CASSSVTEAFF. The full variable domain, in which reference TRBV7-9 and TRBJ1-1 provide the parts outside the CDR3, is DTGVSQNPRHKITKRGQNVTFRCDPISEHNRLYWYRQTLGQGPEFLTYFQNEAQLEKSRLLSDRFSAERPKGSFSTLEIQRTEQGDSAMYLCASSSVTEAFFGQGTRLTVV.

The chain combines TRBV18 with TRBJ2-7; 8 bases are shared with TRBD1. V lost 1 base, J lost 4 bases, and 9 bases stayed unmatched. Germline CDR1 KGHSH, CDR2 LQKENI. This CDR3 spans 16 amino acids. The CDR3 sequence is CASSPRPGGLLYEQYF. The CDR3 bases are TGTGCCAGCTCACCACGGCCAGGGGGCCTCCTTTACGAGCAGTACTTC. The full variable domain, with the rest looked up from reference TRBV18 and TRBJ2-7, is NAGVMQNPRHLVRRRGQEARLRCSPMKGHSHVYWYRQLPEEGLKFMVYLQKENIIDESGMPKERFSAEFPKEGPSILRIQQVVRGDSAAYFCASSPRPGGLLYEQYFGPGTRLTVT.

This clone was observed once. The CDR3 nucleotides read TGTGCCGGACTCGGGACAACCGGGGAGCTGTTTTTT. Its translation is CAGLGTTGELFF. The gene calls are TRBV2 and TRBJ2-2; maybe TRBD1 (6 bases). The CDR3 totals 12 residues. Looked up from germline, CDR1 is SNHLY and CDR2 is FYNNEI. V was pared by 11 bases and J by 5 bases, with 12 bases between.

V usage is TRBV5-1 and J usage is TRBJ2-7, with D perhaps matching TRBD1 (6 bases). Trimming stripped 3 bases from V and 5 bases from J, with 15 bases between. Germline V gives CDR1 SGHRS, CDR2 YFSETQ. The CDR3 runs to 14 residues. CDR3 nucleotides: TGCGCCAGCAGCTCGACAGGTTTGCACAACGAGCAGTACTTC. Protein sequence: CASSSTGLHNEQYF.

The rearrangement links TRBV5-1 to TRBJ1-4, with 9 bases that match TRBD1. The J segment lost 4 bases and the V segment lost 7 bases, leaving 2 bases of the junction unmatched. The CDR3 length is 13 residues. CDR1 is SGHRS, CDR2 YFSETQ, per germline. The CDR3 loop is CASGTGRNEKLFF. CDR3 DNA sequence: TGCGCCAGCGGGACAGGGCGTAATGAAAAACTGTTTTTT.

J is TRBJ1-1 and V is TRBV5-1; TRBD1 is a possible D gene (6 bases). V was clipped by 3 bases and J by 6 bases, with 24 bases between them. Germline V gene sequence: CDR1 SGHRS, CDR2 YFSETQ. CDR3 length: 17 amino acids. The CDR3 sequence is CASSSQGRGTRSAEAFF. The CDR3 nucleotides read TGCGCCAGCAGCTCCCAGGGGAGAGGCACGCGTAGTGCTGAAGCTTTCTTT.

V is TRBV15 and J is TRBJ2-1, with TRBD1 matching 7 bases. This CDR3 contains 15 residues. Germline assignment: CDR1 LNHNV and CDR2 YYDKDF (reference sequence). J was trimmed by 6 bases and V by 3 bases; bases with no gene match: 8. The CDR3 spells CATSSPGTATNEQFF. CDR3 coding DNA: TGTGCCACCAGCAGCCCCGGGACAGCCACCAATGAGCAGTTCTTC.

The chain is built from TRBV2 and TRBJ2-5; 9 bases are a match to TRBD2. CDR1 and CDR2 from the germline V gene are SNHLY and FYNNEI. V shed 4 bases and J 1 base; nucleotides not matched to a gene: 7. The length of the CDR3 is 16 residues. The CDR3 sequence: CASSGGGDLIQETQYF. The CDR3 DNA reads TGTGCCAGCAGTGGCGGGGGGGACCTAATCCAAGAGACCCAGTACTTC.

The J gene is TRBJ2-2, the V gene TRBV15; a weak D match, TRBD1 (5 bases). Trimming took 1 base from V and 6 from J, leaving 9 bases between them. CDR3 length: 14 residues. CDR1 and CDR2 (germline): LNHNV, YYDKDF (reference sequence). The DNA of the CDR3 is TGTGCCACCAGCAGAGGGGGCCTAGCCGGGGAGCTGTTTTTT. Protein product: CATSRGGLAGELFF.

The chain combines TRBV12-3 or TRBV12-4 with TRBJ1-1, with TRBD1 matching 7 bases. V gave up 6 bases and J gave up 3 bases; unmatched junction bases: 4. The CDR3 totals 13 residues. The CDR3 reads CASSSQGDTEAFF. CDR3 DNA sequence: TGTGCCAGCAGCTCGCAGGGGGACACTGAAGCTTTCTTT.

This clone was seen only once. The rearrangement links TRBV19 to TRBJ1-2, with TRBD1 matching 9 bases. Germline V gene lookup returns CDR1 LNHDA and CDR2 SQIVND (reference sequence). With V trimmed by 2 bases and J by 3 bases, 10 bases remained unmatched. There are 17 residues in the CDR3. CDR3 DNA sequence: TGTGCCAGTAGTATACCCGGGACAGGGTATAAGGACTATGGCTACACCTTC. Amino acids: CASSIPGTGYKDYGYTF.

The genes are TRBV24-1 and TRBJ2-4, with D unclear. Germline lookup yields CDR1 KGHDR and CDR2 SFDVKD. V lost 4 bases, J lost 8 bases, and 11 bases lay in between. CDR3 length: 13 amino acids. The CDR3 bases are TGTGCCACCAGTGAGGCGGCATGGGACATTCAGTACTTC. Protein sequence: CATSEAAWDIQYF.

The J gene is TRBJ2-7, the V gene TRBV11-2; 9 bases fit TRBD1. Trimming took 7 bases from V and 2 from J; bases not matched to a gene: 9. CDR1 and CDR2 from the germline V gene are SGHAT and FQNNGV. The CDR3 runs to 15 residues. CDR3 sequence: CASTPTGGSPYEQYF. The DNA for the CDR3 is TGTGCCAGCACCCCCACAGGGGGCTCCCCCTACGAGCAGTACTTC. Supplemented by reference TRBV11-2 and TRBJ2-7, the full variable domain reads EAGVAQSPRYKIIEKRQSVAFWCNPISGHATLYWYQQILGQGPKLLIQFQNNGVVDDSQLPKDRFSAERLKGVDSTLKIQPAKLEDSAVYLCASTPTGGSPYEQYFGPGTRLTVT.

The chain links TRBV3-1 (or the pseudogene TRBV3-2) to TRBJ2-7; maybe TRBD2 (6 bases). Germline CDR1 LGHDT, CDR2 YNNKEL (reference sequence). CDR3 length equals 16 residues. V dropped 1 base and J dropped 0 bases, with 13 bases sitting between them. In DNA, the CDR3 is TGTGCCAGCAGCCAAGGGTCCGGGGGTGGCTCCTACGAGCAGTACTTC. Amino acid sequence: CASSQGSGGGSYEQYF.

Concerning this clone: At one end the junction does not follow the germline gene, possibly because of a read error. The chain uses TRBV7-7 and TRBJ2-5; a possible D gene is TRBD2 (6 bases). Germline V gene data show CDR1 as SSHAT and CDR2 as FNYEAQ (reference sequence). The CDR3 is 13 amino acids. The CDR3 protein is CASSLGGQETQYF. The DNA of the CDR3 is TGTGCTAGCAGCCTGGGGGGCCAAGAGACCCAGTACTTC.

As for this clone: One junction end does not reproduce the germline sequence, and a read error may be involved. The gene calls are TRBV12-5 and TRBJ2-5; D gene uncertain. CDR3 size: 12 residues. CDR1 is LGHNT, CDR2 FRNRAP, per germline. The CDR3 region has the DNA TGTGCTAGTGGTTTGGGAGAATGGAGCCTGAACTTC. Translating gives CASGLGEWSLNF. Full variable domain (missing parts from reference TRBV12-5 and TRBJ2-5): DARVTQTPRHKVTEMGQEVTMRCQPILGHNTVFWYRQTMMQGLELLAYFRNRAPLDDSGMPKDRFSAEMPDATLATLKIQPSEPRDSAVYFCASGLGEWSLNFGPGTRLLVL.

The gene calls are TRBV7-2 and TRBJ1-1; no reliable D call. CDR1 and CDR2 from the germline V gene are SGHTA and FQGNSA. Trimming shortened V by 11 bases and J by 0 bases, and 7 bases separated the two germline ends. This CDR3 contains 11 residues. CDR3 residues: CACRVNTEAFF. The CDR3 DNA reads as TGTGCCTGTAGAGTGAACACTGAAGCTTTCTTT.